One T cell receptor (beta chain) is described in this entry. In the study's own analysis: Estimated nucleated cell counts came from reference gene primer amplification. Profiled with immunoSEQ multiplex PCR; TCRdb holds only in-frame clones, not every one. That table supplies the V and J calls and clone size; D and trimming were determined from the DNA. The sample lists 160,000 or so clones, about four fifths occurring once. Trimming took 5 bases from V and 0 from J, leaving 17 bases between them. Germline V gene lookup returns CDR1 SGHAT and CDR2 FQNNGV. The CDR3 runs to 17 residues. The record originates from a study of blood T cell repertoires in COVID-19. Turning to the study itself: The United States, Italy and Spain provided the acute and convalescent COVID-19 samples. PBMCs, B-cell-depleted T cells, or T cells were the source of the cDNA or gDNA that made up the material.

This chain uses TRBV11-2 with TRBJ1-3; possible D gene TRBD1, 5 bases. The source of this sequence is a woman aged 80 or over with acute or convalescent COVID-19. The source material was peripheral blood. CDR3 amino acids: CASSPNQGLLSGNTIYF. Written as DNA, the CDR3 is TGTGCCAGCAGCCCTAATCAGGGCTTACTCTCTGGAAACACCATATATTTT. The complete variable domain, with remaining parts taken from reference TRBV11-2 and TRBJ1-3, reads EAGVAQSPRYKIIEKRQSVAFWCNPISGHATLYWYQQILGQGPKLLIQFQNNGVVDDSQLPKDRFSAERLKGVDSTLKIQPAKLEDSAVYLCASSPNQGLLSGNTIYFGEGSWLTVV.